This T cell receptor (beta chain) is from a study of graft-versus-host responses after intestinal transplantation. At the level of the study: Each of the recipients got a multivisceral, liver-intestinal, or isolated intestinal transplant.

Produced via immunoSEQ multiplex PCR; TCRdb's table is partial and in-frame only. The sample has 80,000 to 90,000 clones; 90% are singletons. Concerning this clone: Its antigen remains unidentified.

Per germline, CDR1 SEHNR and CDR2 FQNEAQ (reference sequence). The CDR3 is 14 amino acids. V trimming: 4 bases; J trimming: 2 bases; junction bases outside the gene matches: 2. The specimen was unstimulated CD4+ T cells sorted from spleen or lymph node cells, collected before intestinal transplant. This chain links TRBV7-9 with TRBJ2-7, with TRBD1 identical over 10 bases. This receptor was identified in a human donor who received an intestinal transplant. CDR3 DNA sequence: TGTGCCAGCAGCTCCGGGACAGGGGCCTACGAGCAGTACTTC. Its protein is CASSSGTGAYEQYF.